This T cell receptor beta chain was sequenced for a study of blood T cell repertoires in COVID-19. As for the study in general: Collection of acute and convalescent COVID-19 samples took place in the United States, Italy and Spain. T cells, B-cell-depleted T cells, or PBMCs provided the cDNA or gDNA that served as material.

Per the study methods: The authors estimated nucleated cell counts from reference gene primer amplification. Data came from immunoSEQ multiplex PCR; TCRdb stores just in-frame clones and leaves some out. Clonal size and the V and J genes are those of that table, whereas D and trimming came from the DNA. This sample has some 260,000 clones, with more than 75% found just once. This CDR3 spans 15 amino acids. Germline loops: CDR1 SGHNT, CDR2 YENEEA. V lost 5 bases to trimming and J lost 6 bases; unmatched junction nucleotides: 13. The source material was peripheral blood. The chain couples TRBV11-3 to TRBJ2-7, with TRBD1 identical over 7 bases. The origin of this receptor is a woman aged 40 to 50 who had recovered from COVID-19. CDR3 DNA sequence: TGTGCCAGCAGCCCATACACAGGGGAGTGGGGCGAGCAGTACTTC. Translated, it gives CASSPYTGEWGEQYF.